This paragraph covers one TCR beta chain sequence. These data belong to a study of cytomegalovirus exposure and HLA in healthy donors. Study-level background: The same platform was used for the 100 to 150 validation repertoires and the 500 to 700 first-cohort repertoires, a later analysis reported.

The donors were in the roughly 130-subject validation cohort, distinct from the roughly 700-subject first cohort. Per the germline V gene, CDR1 is SGDLS and CDR2 is YYNGEE. The CDR3 contains 14 residues. After removal of 4 bases from V and 4 bases from J, the junction contained 7 bases not matched to a gene. Profiling relied on immunoSEQ multiplex PCR, and the TCRdb table lists in-frame clones only, not all of them. The data hold some 41,000 clones, with approximately 94% observed a single time. The gene calls are TRBV9 and TRBJ1-1; 7 positions match TRBD1. The TCR comes from a woman younger than 30 in good health and CMV-seronegative. What was sequenced was PBMCs. The CDR3 nucleotides read TGTGCCAGCAGCACACAAGACAGGGTCACTGAAGCTTTCTTT. Protein product: CASSTQDRVTEAFF.